These 26 T cell receptor beta chains share one sample of origin, sequenced in a study of immune evolution from preneoplasia to lung adenocarcinoma. Assay: immunoSEQ multiplex PCR; the TCRdb copy retains only in-frame clones and omits some. The sample records around 13,000 clones, around three quarters being singletons. Sequencing was carried out using FFPE minimally invasive lung adenocarcinoma tissue. The receptor source for this set is a person aged 70 to 85 with lung adenocarcinoma.

This clone was counted between two and nine times. The rearrangement joins TRBV5-1 to TRBJ2-2; TRBD2 matches 8 bases. The CDR3 covers 17 residues. With 3 bases clipped from V and 0 bases from J, the junction kept 7 bases outside the gene matches. Germline-derived CDR1 and CDR2 are SGHRS and YFSETQ. The CDR3 nucleotides read TGCGCCAGCAGCTACTACTCAGCGGGAGCGAACACCGGGGAGCTGTTTTTT. It codes for CASSYYSAGANTGELFF. Variable domain in full (rest from reference TRBV5-1 and TRBJ2-2): KAGVTQTPRYLIKTRGQQVTLSCSPISGHRSVSWYQQTPGQGLQFLFEYFSETQRNKGNFPGRFSGRQFSNSRSEMNVSTLELGDSALYLCASSYYSAGANTGELFFGEGSRLTVL.

The chain recombines TRBV6-5 with TRBJ1-2; the D is unclear. The V end was cut by 2 bases, the J end by 2 bases, with 12 bases between. The CDR3 spans 15 residues. Germline-derived CDR1 and CDR2 are MNHEY and SVGAGI. CDR3 bases: TGTGCCAGCAGTTACGAAAAACCAAGGAACTATGGCTACACCTTC. Encoded protein: CASSYEKPRNYGYTF.

V gene TRBV9 combines with J gene TRBJ1-2; D unresolved. From germline, CDR1 is SGDLS and CDR2 YYNGEE. Trimming cost V 0 bases and J 3 bases, with 6 bases left between them. The CDR3 is 13 residues long. CDR3 residues: CASSVDTDYGYTF. The DNA for the CDR3 is TGTGCCAGCAGCGTAGACACGGACTATGGCTACACCTTC.

The chain has TRBV4-2 and TRBJ1-5; 8 positions match TRBD1. The CDR3 is 15 residues long. Germline V gene lookup returns CDR1 LGHNA and CDR2 YNFKEQ. Unmatched junction bases numbered 7, after V lost 3 bases and J lost 6 bases. CDR3 protein: CASSQAGGQGQPQHF. The CDR3 DNA reads TGTGCCAGCAGCCAGGCAGGGGGCCAGGGTCAGCCCCAGCATTTT.

This chain connects TRBV6-1 to TRBJ2-6; D gene unclear. The V gene lost 7 bases and the J gene lost 2 bases, with 9 bases spanning the gap. The germline V gene encodes CDR1 MNHNS and CDR2 SASEGT. There are 14 residues in the CDR3. The CDR3 here is CASTVRPGANVLTF. DNA for the CDR3: TGTGCCAGCACCGTCCGGCCTGGGGCCAACGTCCTGACTTTC.

Points on this clone: Being one base from a much bigger clone, this may be a read error. The chain couples TRBV5-1 to TRBJ2-7, with TRBD1 matching over 7 bases. The CDR3 covers 13 residues. Germline V gives CDR1 SGHRS, CDR2 YFSETQ. CDR3 DNA sequence: TGCGCCGGCAGCTTTGGACAGGATTACGAGCAGTACTTC. Translation gives CAGSFGQDYEQYF.

This clone was counted a single time. The chain has TRBV7-9 and TRBJ2-1; D not certain. Germline-derived CDR1 and CDR2 are SEHNR and FQNEAQ (reference sequence). V gave up 3 bases and J gave up 0 bases, with 3 bases separating them. The CDR3 is 13 amino acids. In nucleotides, the CDR3 is TGTGCCAGCAGCTTGGGCTCCTACAATGAGCAGTTCTTC. This gives the protein CASSLGSYNEQFF.

The J gene is TRBJ1-1, the V gene TRBV5-1; 8 bases fit TRBD1. The CDR3 sequence is 15 residues long. Looked up from germline, CDR1 is SGHRS and CDR2 is YFSETQ. Trimming at V came to 4 bases and at J to 1 base, leaving 6 bases not matched to a gene. The CDR3 loop reads CASSPGTGRNTEAFF. CDR3 coding DNA: TGCGCCAGCAGCCCCGGGACAGGCCGGAACACTGAAGCTTTCTTT.

The V gene is TRBV5-4, the J gene TRBJ1-2; D unresolved. The CDR3 consists of 13 residues. Per the germline V gene, CDR1 is SGHNT and CDR2 is YYREEE (reference sequence). Trimming stripped 1 base from V and 4 bases from J, with 8 bases between. The CDR3 DNA follows: TGTGCCAGCAGCTTGCAGAATCTCTATGGCTACACCTTC. Protein product: CASSLQNLYGYTF.

The rearrangement joins TRBV28 to TRBJ2-3, with D possibly called TRBD1 or TRBD2 (5 bases each). From germline, CDR1 is MDHEN and CDR2 SYDVKM. The CDR3 contains 17 residues. V was trimmed by 3 bases and J by 4 bases, leaving 20 bases between them. This chain's CDR3 is CASSFGAGHLSADTQYF. In DNA, the CDR3 is TGTGCCAGCAGTTTCGGGGCAGGCCATTTGAGCGCAGATACGCAGTATTTT.

About this clone: One junction end disagrees with the germline gene, perhaps due to a read error. The rearrangement links TRBV18 to TRBJ2-2, with TRBD2 matching over 11 bases. The CDR3 runs 18 residues. Germline CDR1 and CDR2: KGHSH and LQKENI. This chain's CDR3 is CASSPPRLAGSHTGELFF. The CDR3 bases are TGTGCCAGCTCACCCCCCCGACTAGCGGGGAGCCACACCGGGGAGCTGTTTTTC.

The gene calls are TRBV18 and TRBJ1-2; 10 positions match TRBD1. The CDR3 extends over 15 amino acids. V gave up 3 bases and J gave up 8 bases; unmatched junction bases: 9. From germline, CDR1 is KGHSH and CDR2 LQKENI. The CDR3 loop is CASSPGRDRGHGYTF. The CDR3 nucleotides are TGTGCCAGCTCACCCGGGCGGGACAGGGGACACGGCTACACCTTC.

The J gene is TRBJ1-1, the V gene TRBV2; D ambiguous. The V gene lost 4 bases and the J gene lost 0 bases, with 3 bases spanning the gap. The CDR3 consists of 12 residues. Germline lookup yields CDR1 SNHLY and CDR2 FYNNEI. CDR3 residues: CASSAVNTEAFF. CDR3 nucleotide sequence: TGTGCCAGCAGTGCGGTGAACACTGAAGCTTTCTTT.

CDR3 in amino acids: CASREKGTGRDQHPPQHF. Written as DNA, the CDR3 is TGTGCCAGCAGAGAAAAAGGGACAGGCCGCGACCAACATCCGCCCCAGCATTTT. The V gene is TRBV6-1, the J gene TRBJ1-5; 8 bases map to TRBD1. The V segment lost 6 bases and the J segment 9 bases; nucleotides outside the gene matches: 22. CDR3 length: 18 residues. Germline V lookup: CDR1 MNHNS, CDR2 SASEGT.

This clone was seen a few times. The chain uses TRBV18 and TRBJ1-3; TRBD1 matches 8 bases. The germline V gene has CDR1 KGHSH and CDR2 LQKENI. J lost 1 base, V lost 3 bases, and 5 bases had no gene match. This CDR3 is 16 amino acids long. This CDR3 is CASSPRRTGSGNTIYF. The CDR3 nucleotides are TGTGCCAGCTCACCGAGACGGACAGGGTCTGGAAACACCATATATTTT.

The chain couples TRBV11-2 to TRBJ1-1; D is uncertain. The germline gives CDR1 SGHAT, CDR2 FQNNGV. V lost 3 bases, J lost 1 base, and 12 bases lay in between. CDR3 length: 15 residues. CDR3 protein: CASSFRPGRNTEAFF. DNA of the CDR3: TGTGCCAGCAGCTTCCGTCCGGGTAGGAACACTGAAGCTTTCTTT. The full variable domain, with the rest looked up from reference TRBV11-2 and TRBJ1-1, is EAGVAQSPRYKIIEKRQSVAFWCNPISGHATLYWYQQILGQGPKLLIQFQNNGVVDDSQLPKDRFSAERLKGVDSTLKIQPAKLEDSAVYLCASSFRPGRNTEAFFGQGTRLTVV.

The chain joins TRBV30 to TRBJ2-7; D perhaps matches TRBD1 (5 bases). Germline V gene lookup returns CDR1 GTSNPN and CDR2 SVGIG (reference sequence). CDR3 size: 15 residues. The ends were cut back, 2 bases at V and 5 bases at J, with 19 bases in the middle. Here the CDR3 reads CAWSITAQGTDEQYF. CDR3 DNA sequence: TGTGCCTGGAGTATAACTGCCCAGGGTACGGACGAGCAGTACTTC.

V and J are TRBV11-3 and TRBJ2-1; 12 nucleotides agree with TRBD2. Germline V gene sequence: CDR1 SGHNT, CDR2 YENEEA. Germline trimming cut 5 bases from V and 5 bases from J; bases unmatched to any gene: 4. The CDR3 totals 15 residues. The CDR3 sequence: CASSPRTSGNNEQFF. CDR3 nucleotides: TGTGCCAGCAGCCCTCGGACTAGCGGGAACAATGAGCAGTTCTTC.

This clone was seen just once. The chain has TRBV7-6 and TRBJ2-3, with 12 bases aligning to TRBD2. Trimming at V came to 1 base and at J to 6 bases, leaving 8 bases not matched to a gene. The CDR3 totals 17 residues. Germline CDR1 and CDR2: SGHVS and FNYEAQ. CDR3 nucleotides: TGTGCCAGCAGCTTAGGCAGACTAGCGGGAGCTCAGGATACGCAGTATTTT. Amino acids: CASSLGRLAGAQDTQYF.

The V gene is TRBV19, the J gene TRBJ1-5; TRBD1 aligns across 7 bases. V lost 0 bases and J lost 5; bases outside the gene matches: 7. Germline loops: CDR1 LNHDA, CDR2 SQIVND (reference sequence). The CDR3 runs 16 residues. The CDR3 sequence is CASSIDPAGGDQPQHF. The CDR3 region has the DNA TGTGCCAGTAGTATAGATCCTGCAGGGGGGGATCAGCCCCAGCATTTT.

Concerning this clone: This CDR3 is also generated by other DNA sequences in the sample. The chain uses TRBV9 and TRBJ1-2; D unclear. Germline V gene sequence: CDR1 SGDLS, CDR2 YYNGEE. V lost 2 bases and J 1 base, leaving 3 bases between the germline ends. The CDR3 has 12 residues. Written as DNA, the CDR3 is TGTGCCAGCAGCGTGGATAACTATGGCTACACCTTC. Its protein is CASSVDNYGYTF.

The V gene is TRBV18, the J gene TRBJ2-7, with TRBD1 matching over 7 bases. Germline V gives CDR1 KGHSH, CDR2 LQKENI. The junction had 10 bases not matched to a gene; V was cut back by 0 bases and J by 5 bases. The CDR3 runs 16 residues. In DNA form, the CDR3 reads TGTGCCAGCTCACCACCGGACAGGACGTCGTTCGACGAGCAGTACTTC. This codes for CASSPPDRTSFDEQYF. Drawing the rest from reference TRBV18 and TRBJ2-7, the complete variable domain is NAGVMQNPRHLVRRRGQEARLRCSPMKGHSHVYWYRQLPEEGLKFMVYLQKENIIDESGMPKERFSAEFPKEGPSILRIQQVVRGDSAAYFCASSPPDRTSFDEQYFGPGTRLTVT.

The CDR3 coding sequence is TGTGCCAGCAGCTCCCGACAGGGCAGGGATGAGCAGTTCTTC. It translates to CASSSRQGRDEQFF. The V call is TRBV9, the J call TRBJ2-1; 7 bases line up with TRBD1. Germline V gene lookup returns CDR1 SGDLS and CDR2 YYNGEE. The CDR3 contains 14 residues. Trimming cost V 4 bases and J 8 bases; bases outside gene matches: 9.

The CDR3 DNA follows: TGCGCCAGCAGCTCCGGACAGGGGTCCTACGAGCAGTACTTC. This translates into CASSSGQGSYEQYF. V and J are TRBV5-1 and TRBJ2-7; 9 bases map to TRBD1. V lost 3 bases, J lost 1 base, and 2 bases stayed unmatched. The germline V gene has CDR1 SGHRS and CDR2 YFSETQ. The CDR3 sequence is 14 residues long. The full variable domain, its missing parts supplied by reference TRBV5-1 and TRBJ2-7, is KAGVTQTPRYLIKTRGQQVTLSCSPISGHRSVSWYQQTPGQGLQFLFEYFSETQRNKGNFPGRFSGRQFSNSRSEMNVSTLELGDSALYLCASSSGQGSYEQYFGPGTRLTVT.

This chain joins TRBV2 and TRBJ2-1; TRBD2 is a possible D gene (6 bases). Trimming left V 8 bases short and J 6 bases short, with 11 bases between. The CDR3 sequence is 12 residues long. The V gene's germline CDR1 is SNHLY and CDR2 FYNNEI. The CDR3 here is CASGGSGNEQFF. The CDR3 nucleotides are TGTGCCAGCGGGGGTAGCGGCAATGAGCAGTTCTTC.

The chain joins TRBV10-3 to TRBJ2-3, with 9 nucleotides matching TRBD2. Germline V gene sequence: CDR1 ENHRY, CDR2 SYGVKD. The CDR3 loop spans 15 amino acids. After removal of 6 bases from V and 0 bases from J, the junction contained 4 bases not matched to a gene. CDR3: CAISQTSGSTDTQYF. DNA of the CDR3: TGTGCCATCAGCCAGACTAGCGGAAGCACAGATACGCAGTATTTT.